What follows is one T cell receptor beta chain and its context. The data were taken from a study of CD8 T cells in ankylosing spondylitis. MiXCR was run by TCRdb on the 5' RACE reads, yielding one entry per CDR3 protein. The repertoire holds 55,000 or so distinct CDR3 sequences, with about 7.8% as singletons. Trimming took 5 bases from V and 8 from J, leaving 19 bases between them. In germline, CDR1 is SGHAT, CDR2 FQNNGV. This CDR3 region has 15 residues. This TCR was recovered from a female donor with ankylosing spondylitis or in good health (not recorded which). The chain couples TRBV11-2 to TRBJ1-3, with a tentative D call TRBD1 (5 bases). Sequencing input: blood, either unsorted or a sorted T cell fraction (not recorded which). The chain's CDR3 is CASSLRGPGADTIYF. As DNA, the CDR3 is TGTGCCAGCAGCCTCCGGGGCCCCGGAGCGGACACCATATATTTT. The entire variable domain, with the rest obtained from reference TRBV11-2 and TRBJ1-3, is as follows: EAGVAQSPRYKIIEKRQSVAFWCNPISGHATLYWYQQILGQGPKLLIQFQNNGVVDDSQLPKDRFSAERLKGVDSTLKIQPAKLEDSAVYLCASSLRGPGADTIYFGEGSWLTVV.